This TCR beta chain was retrieved from a study of blood T cell repertoires in COVID-19. About the study: T cells, B-cell-depleted T cells, or PBMCs supplied cDNA or gDNA.

In the original processing: Using reference gene primer amplification, nucleated cell counts were estimated. Clones were read by immunoSEQ multiplex PCR, and TCRdb kept only the in-frame ones, dropping some. The V and J calls and clone size come from that table; D and trimming were worked out from the DNA. The table shows fewer than 350,000 clones, with nearly 90% occurring only once. CDR3 size: 15 residues. The V gene's germline CDR1 is MGHDK and CDR2 SYGVNS. The trim removed 6 bases at V and 7 bases at J, leaving 11 bases unmatched. Sequencing used peripheral blood. The receptor's source is a man younger than 35 with active or convalescent COVID-19. V and J are TRBV25-1 and TRBJ2-3, with 9 nucleotides matching TRBD2. The CDR3 sequence is CASRGEARGGNTQYF. The CDR3 region has the DNA TGTGCCAGCAGGGGCGAAGCGCGGGGGGGGAATACGCAGTATTTT.